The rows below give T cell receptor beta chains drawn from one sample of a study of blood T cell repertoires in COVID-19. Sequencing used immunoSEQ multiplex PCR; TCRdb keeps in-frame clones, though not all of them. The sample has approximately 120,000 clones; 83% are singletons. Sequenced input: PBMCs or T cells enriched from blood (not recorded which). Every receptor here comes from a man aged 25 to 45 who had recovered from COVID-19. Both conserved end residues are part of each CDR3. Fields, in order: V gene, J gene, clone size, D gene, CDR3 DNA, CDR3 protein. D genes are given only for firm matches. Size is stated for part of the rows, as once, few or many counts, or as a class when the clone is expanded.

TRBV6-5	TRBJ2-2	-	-	TGTGCCAGCAGAAGAGCTAGTTCGGACGGGGAGCTGTTTTTT	CASRRASSDGELFF
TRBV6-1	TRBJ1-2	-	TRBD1	TGTGCCAGCAGTGAAGCCCCGACAGGGGAGGACTATGGCTACACCTTC	CASSEAPTGEDYGYTF
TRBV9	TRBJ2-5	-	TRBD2	TGTGCCAGCAGCCCTAGCGGGAGGGCGAATCAAGAGACCCAGTACTTC	CASSPSGRANQETQYF
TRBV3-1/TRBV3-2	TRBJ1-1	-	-	TGTGCCAGCAAAGGAGAGAACACTGAAGCTTTCTTT	CASKGENTEAFF
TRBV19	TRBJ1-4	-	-	TGTGCCACCCATGGCGGGGGGGATGGAGATGAAAAACTGTTTTTT	CATHGGGDGDEKLFF
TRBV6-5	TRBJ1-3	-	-	TGTGCCAGCAGGCCAGTCTCTGGAAACACCATATATTTT	CASRPVSGNTIYF
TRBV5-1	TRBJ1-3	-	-	TGCGCCAGCAGCTTGGGAAACAGTTTCTCTGGAAACACCATATATTTT	CASSLGNSFSGNTIYF
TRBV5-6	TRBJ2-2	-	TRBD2	TGTGCCAGCAGCTTGAAGACTAGCGGGAACACCGGGGAGCTGTTTTTT	CASSLKTSGNTGELFF
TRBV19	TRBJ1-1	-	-	TGTGCCAGTAGTATTCGACAGGCGGTTACGACTGAAGCTTTCTTT	CASSIRQAVTTEAFF
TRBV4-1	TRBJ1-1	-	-	TGCGCCAGCAGCCAAGAGAACCCGGGACACCAAATCACTGAAGCTTTCTTT	CASSQENPGHQITEAFF
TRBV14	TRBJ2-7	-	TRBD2	TGTGCCAGCAGCCAAGTATGGCTAGCGGACTCCTACGAGCAGTACTTC	CASSQVWLADSYEQYF
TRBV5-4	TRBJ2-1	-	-	TGTGCCAGCAGCTGGGATAGGGGAAGGAATGAGCAGTTCTTC	CASSWDRGRNEQFF
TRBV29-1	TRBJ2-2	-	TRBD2	TGCAGCGTTCTAGCGGACCGAAACACCGGGGAGCTGTTTTTT	CSVLADRNTGELFF
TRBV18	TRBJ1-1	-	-	TGTGCCAGCTCACCACCAGGGGTGAACACTGAAGCTTTCTTT	CASSPPGVNTEAFF
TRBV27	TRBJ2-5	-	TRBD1	TGTGCCAGCAGTCAACAGGCCGGGACAGGGGCCTGGGAGACCCAGTACTTC	CASSQQAGTGAWETQYF
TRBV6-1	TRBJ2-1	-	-	TGTGCCAGCAGTGAAGCAGTCAGGGGCAGCTCCTACAATGAGCAGTTCTTC	CASSEAVRGSSYNEQFF
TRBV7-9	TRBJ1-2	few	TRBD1	TGTGCCAGCAGCTATGCCGACAGGGATCTGTACTATGGCTACACCTTC	CASSYADRDLYYGYTF
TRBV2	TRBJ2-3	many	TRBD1	TGTGCCAGCAGTGGGACAGGGGAGCCGGCAGATACGCAGTATTTT	CASSGTGEPADTQYF
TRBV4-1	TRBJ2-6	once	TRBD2	TGCGCCAGCAGCCCCCGGGACCCGGGAGGGGGGGCCAACGTCCTGACTTTC	CASSPRDPGGGANVLTF
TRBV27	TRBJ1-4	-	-	TGTGCCAGCACCCTGACAGCTACATCTGCAACTAATGAAAAACTGTTTTTT	CASTLTATSATNEKLFF
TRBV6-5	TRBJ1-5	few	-	TGTGCCAGCAGTAGCCTCAGGGATCAGCCCCAGCATTTT	CASSSLRDQPQHF
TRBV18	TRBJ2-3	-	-	TGTGCCAGCTCAAGCTCGTCAGATACGCAGTATTTT	CASSSSSDTQYF
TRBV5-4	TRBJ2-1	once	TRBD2	TGTGCCAGCAGCTGGGGACTAGCGGGACTGAATGAGCAGTTCTTC	CASSWGLAGLNEQFF
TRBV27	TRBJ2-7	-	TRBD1	TGTGCCAGCAGTTCTCTCCTGACAGGGTACGAGCAGTACTTC	CASSSLLTGYEQYF
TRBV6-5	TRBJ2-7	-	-	TGTGCCAGCAACCCGGGACTCCTACGCCACGAGCAGTACTTC	CASNPGLLRHEQYF
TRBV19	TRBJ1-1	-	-	TGTGCCAGTAGTATGCAGGGGATGAACACTGAAGCTTTCTTT	CASSMQGMNTEAFF
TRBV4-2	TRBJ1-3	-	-	TGTGCCAGCAGCCAAAAACAGGACGGGGGGTCTGGAAACACCATATATTTT	CASSQKQDGGSGNTIYF
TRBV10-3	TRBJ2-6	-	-	TGTGCCATCGAAGGACCATCGGGGAGGACCGGGGCCAACGTCCTGACTTTC	CAIEGPSGRTGANVLTF
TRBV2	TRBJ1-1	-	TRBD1	TGTGCCAGCACCTCAGACCAGGGGGCGCGGGGAGCTTTCTTT	CASTSDQGARGAFF
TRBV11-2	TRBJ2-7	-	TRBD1	TGTGCCAGCAGCCCGGACAGGCCCTACGAGCAGTACTTC	CASSPDRPYEQYF
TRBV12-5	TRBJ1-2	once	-	TGTGCTAGTGGACCCGGGACACCGCTCTATGGCTACACCTTC	CASGPGTPLYGYTF
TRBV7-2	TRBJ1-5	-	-	TGTGCCAGCAGCTTCTCCCTTAGCAATCAGCCCCAGCATTTT	CASSFSLSNQPQHF
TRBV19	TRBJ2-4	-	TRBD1	TGTGCCAGTAGTATTGCGCAGACAGGGGTCAAAAACATTCAGTACTTC	CASSIAQTGVKNIQYF
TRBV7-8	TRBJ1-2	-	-	TGTGCCAGCTCTCTTGGGGGGGACTATGGCTACACCTTC	CASSLGGDYGYTF
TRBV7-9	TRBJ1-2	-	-	TGTGCCAGCAGCTTATCCCCATCGGGAGTCTATGGCTACACCTTC	CASSLSPSGVYGYTF
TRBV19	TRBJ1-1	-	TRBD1	TGTGCCAGTAGTACCGGACAGGAGAACACTGAAGCTTTCTTT	CASSTGQENTEAFF
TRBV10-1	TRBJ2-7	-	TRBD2	TGCGCCAGCAGCCGAGCGGGAGGGTACGAGCAGTACTTC	CASSRAGGYEQYF
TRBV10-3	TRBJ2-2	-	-	TGTGCCATCAGTGTCTCGGCTAGCACAATTTTTAACACCGGGGAGCTGTTTTTT	CAISVSASTIFNTGELFF
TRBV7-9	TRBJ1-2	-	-	TGTGCCAGCAGCCGGGGTGGCCCTAACTATGGCTACACCTTC	CASSRGGPNYGYTF
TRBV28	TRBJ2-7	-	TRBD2	TGTGCCAGCAGTTCCGCGGGAGGGTTGGAGCAGTACTTC	CASSSAGGLEQYF
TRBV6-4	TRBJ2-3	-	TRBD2	TGTGCCAGCAGTGTAGCGGGAGGGACAGATACGCAGTATTTT	CASSVAGGTDTQYF
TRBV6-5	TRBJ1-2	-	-	TGTGCCAGCAGTTACTCGAGTGAAGGCGCGGATGGCTACACCTTC	CASSYSSEGADGYTF
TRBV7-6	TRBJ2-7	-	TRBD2	TGTGCCAGCAGCTCTACGCAAACCGGACTAGCCGGCGAGCAGTACTTC	CASSSTQTGLAGEQYF
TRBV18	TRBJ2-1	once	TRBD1	TGTGCCAGCTCACCACCGGGGGGACAGGGGTTTGAGCAGTTCTTC	CASSPPGGQGFEQFF
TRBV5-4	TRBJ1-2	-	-	TGTGCCAGCAGCTCGGTAACGAGTGGCTACACCTTC	CASSSVTSGYTF
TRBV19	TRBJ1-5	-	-	TGTGCCAGTAGTATCACAGGTTTGGCGAATTATGGCAATCAGCCCCAGCATTTT	CASSITGLANYGNQPQHF